Listed here are 30 T cell receptor beta chains from one sample, sequenced in a study of T cell repertoires in cytomegalovirus infection. Their cognate antigens are unknown. TCRdb itself ran the reads through MiXCR, one entry per CDR3 protein. The sample has tens of thousands of distinct CDR3 sequences; around 34% are singletons. What was sequenced was PBMCs, sequenced either directly or after in vitro stimulation (not recorded which). The receptors were sampled from a human donor in good health (CMV status not recorded). Some clones in this sample may be carry-over from other donors' samples.

This clonotype was recorded at least ten times. This chain uses TRBV7-2 with TRBJ2-5; D remains ambiguous. CDR3 length: 16 amino acids. The V gene's germline CDR1 is SGHTA and CDR2 FQGNSA. V lost 2 bases to trimming and J lost 3 bases, with 16 bases between them. CDR3 region: CASSLSPPGLEETQYF. Here the CDR3 DNA reads TGTGCCAGCAGCTTATCCCCCCCCGGGTTGGAAGAGACCCAGTACTTC.

This chain connects TRBV2 to TRBJ1-1, with D perhaps matching TRBD1 (5 bases). The CDR3 extends over 12 amino acids. Trimming left V 6 bases short and J 8 bases short, with 13 bases between. Looked up from germline, CDR1 is SNHLY and CDR2 is FYNNEI. The CDR3 nucleotides are TGTGCCAGCAGAGCCGACAGTCCCGAAGCTTTCTTT. Protein sequence: CASRADSPEAFF. Variable domain in full (rest from reference TRBV2 and TRBJ1-1): EPEVTQTPSHQVTQMGQEVILRCVPISNHLYFYWYRQILGQKVEFLVSFYNNEISEKSEIFDDQFSVERPDGSNFTLKIRSTKLEDSAMYFCASRADSPEAFFGQGTRLTVV.

This clonotype was counted only a few times. The V call is TRBV20-1, the J call TRBJ2-1; 13 nucleotides match TRBD2. Germline CDR1 reads DFQATT; CDR2 reads SNEGSKA (reference sequence). CDR3 length: 14 amino acids. V lost 6 bases to trimming and J lost 4 bases; unmatched junction nucleotides: 3. CDR3 loop: CSAPGLAGYNEQFF. CDR3 nucleotide sequence: TGCAGTGCCCCGGGACTAGCGGGGTACAATGAGCAGTTCTTC.

V is TRBV27 and J is TRBJ1-2; D is perhaps TRBD1 (6 bases). V was pared by 6 bases and J by 5 bases, with 13 bases between. Germline values: CDR1 MNHEY, CDR2 SMNVEV (reference sequence). This CDR3 is built from 13 residues. DNA for the CDR3: TGTGCCAGCAGCGTAGGGGGGCCATATGGCTACACCTTC. Translating it yields CASSVGGPYGYTF.

In its sample, this clonotype was seen many times. The chain uses TRBV7-2 and TRBJ2-1, with TRBD2 matching 8 bases. In germline, CDR1 is SGHTA, CDR2 FQGNSA. Trimming cost V 2 bases and J 6 bases; bases outside gene matches: 6. This CDR3 has 15 residues. The CDR3: CASSLRLARPNEQFF. The CDR3 coding sequence is TGTGCCAGCAGCTTACGACTAGCGCGACCCAATGAGCAGTTCTTC.

The rearrangement links TRBV2 to TRBJ2-3, with D hard to call. Per germline, CDR1 SNHLY and CDR2 FYNNEI. This CDR3 spans 12 amino acids. With 5 bases removed from V and 7 bases from J, the gap between germline ends came to 10 bases. This CDR3 reads CASSPDRNTQYF. The CDR3, as DNA: TGTGCCAGCAGTCCCGACCGAAATACGCAGTATTTT.

The sample holds many counts of this clonotype. The rearrangement joins TRBV7-2 to TRBJ2-3; D remains unclear. The V and J ends lost 1 base and 4 bases respectively, with 9 bases between them. The CDR3 length is 14 residues. CDR1 SGHTA and CDR2 FQGNSA come from the germline V gene. Here the CDR3 reads CASSLEVGPDTQYF. In nucleotides, the CDR3 is TGTGCCAGCAGCTTAGAAGTAGGCCCAGATACGCAGTATTTT. The entire variable domain, with the rest obtained from reference TRBV7-2 and TRBJ2-3, is as follows: GAGVSQSPSNKVTEKGKDVELRCDPISGHTALYWYRQSLGQGLEFLIYFQGNSAPDKSGLPSDRFSAERTGGSVSTLTIQRTQQEDSAVYLCASSLEVGPDTQYFGPGTRLTVL.

In its sample, this clonotype was seen many times. The chain couples TRBV7-6 to TRBJ2-2; tentative D call: TRBD2 (5 bases). The germline V and J ends were trimmed by 4 bases and 9 bases, with 9 bases remaining between them. CDR3 length: 12 amino acids. Looked up from germline, CDR1 is SGHVS and CDR2 is FNYEAQ. CDR3 nucleotide sequence: TGTGCCAGCAGCTCTCAGGACTGGGAGCTGTTTTTT. Its translation: CASSSQDWELFF.

This clonotype was seen once. The chain carries TRBV12-3 or TRBV12-4 and TRBJ2-7; the match to TRBD1 covers 9 bases. This CDR3 contains 15 residues. V dropped 5 bases and J dropped 5; count of bases not matched to a gene: 10. The DNA for the CDR3 is TGTGCCAGCAGTCTGCGCACAGGGGGCGGTGACGAGCAGTACTTC. It encodes CASSLRTGGGDEQYF.

The table lists this clonotype with a few counts. The chain recombines TRBV10-3 with TRBJ1-6, with a tentative D call TRBD1 (5 bases). Germline V CDR1 and CDR2: ENHRY, SYGVKD. The CDR3 consists of 15 residues. V dropped 1 base and J dropped 7 bases, with 11 bases sitting between them. CDR3 DNA: TGTGCCATCAGTGAGTTCCGGGGCCTGAATTCACCCCTCCACTTT. It encodes CAISEFRGLNSPLHF.

The gene calls are TRBV9 and TRBJ1-3; D is uncertain. The CDR3 runs 14 residues. V lost 1 base and J lost 1, with 6 bases in between. CDR1 is SGDLS and CDR2 is YYNGEE in the germline V gene. The CDR3 DNA is TGTGCCAGCAGCGTAACGGGGTCTGGAAACACCATATATTTT. Its translation: CASSVTGSGNTIYF. Variable domain in full (rest from reference TRBV9 and TRBJ1-3): DSGVTQTPKHLITATGQRVTLRCSPRSGDLSVYWYQQSLDQGLQFLIQYYNGEERAKGNILERFSAQQFPDLHSELNLSSLELGDSALYFCASSVTGSGNTIYFGEGSWLTVV.

This sequence joins TRBV4-1 and TRBJ1-1; a weak D match, TRBD1 (6 bases). Trimming took 0 bases from V and 6 from J, leaving 11 bases between them. This CDR3 has 14 residues. Germline V gives CDR1 MGHRA, CDR2 YSYEKL. CDR3 sequence (DNA): TGCGCCAGCAGCCAAGAATTTAGGGGGTCTGAAGCTTTCTTT. This gives the protein CASSQEFRGSEAFF.

In DNA form, the CDR3 reads TGTGCCAGCAGCCCTCAAGCTAGCGGTAAAGGAGACAATGAGCAGTTCTTC. Its translation is CASSPQASGKGDNEQFF. The rearrangement links TRBV7-9 to TRBJ2-1; 7 nucleotides match TRBD2. This CDR3 contains 17 residues. Germline-derived CDR1 and CDR2 are SEHNR and FQNEAQ (reference sequence). The ends lost 5 bases at V and 5 bases at J; junction bases unmatched: 15.

V and J are TRBV27 and TRBJ2-7; TRBD2 matches at 11 bases. CDR3 length: 15 residues. The germline V gene has CDR1 MNHEY and CDR2 SMNVEV (reference sequence). The junction had 8 bases not matched to a gene; V was cut back by 6 bases and J by 4 bases. CDR3 DNA: TGTGCCAGCAGCCTCAGGGGACTAGCGGAATACGAGCAGTACTTC. It encodes CASSLRGLAEYEQYF.

V and J are TRBV12-3 or TRBV12-4 and TRBJ1-1; D might be TRBD1 (5 bases). The CDR3 has 12 residues. The V end was cut by 5 bases, the J end by 10 bases, with 14 bases between. The CDR3 DNA reads TGTGCCAGCAGTATGGCAGGGCTAGGAGCTTTCTTT. Its translation is CASSMAGLGAFF.

Many counts were recorded for this clonotype. V usage is TRBV7-8 and J usage is TRBJ1-1; D is ambiguous. The CDR3 has 13 amino acids. Germline assignment: CDR1 SGHVS and CDR2 FQNEAQ. Trimming removed 4 bases from V and 6 bases from J, with 12 bases in between. The CDR3 region is CASSYTWAAEAFF. CDR3 in DNA: TGTGCCAGCAGCTATACATGGGCCGCTGAAGCTTTCTTT.

This clonotype was seen many times. The chain is built from TRBV6-2 or TRBV6-3 and TRBJ2-7; D is uncertain. CDR3 length equals 12 residues. Germline CDR1 reads MNHEY; CDR2 reads SVGEGT. V was shortened by 5 bases and J by 0 bases, with 5 bases between the two germline ends. The CDR3 coding sequence is TGTGCCAGCAGTCTCTTCTCCTACGAGCAGTACTTC. Translating it yields CASSLFSYEQYF.

The chain combines TRBV7-2 with TRBJ2-7, with 10 nucleotides matching TRBD2. The V and J ends lost 1 base and 6 bases, in that order; junction bases with no gene match: 6. This CDR3 is 15 amino acids long. Germline V gene sequence: CDR1 SGHTA, CDR2 FQGNSA. This chain's CDR3 is CASSLVTSGEFEQYF. DNA for the CDR3: TGTGCCAGCAGCTTAGTTACTAGCGGGGAGTTCGAGCAGTACTTC.

The chain couples TRBV6-5 to TRBJ1-3, with D uncertain. This CDR3 is 14 amino acids long. V dropped 6 bases and J dropped 6 bases, with 15 bases sitting between them. Germline lookup yields CDR1 MNHEY and CDR2 SVGAGI. CDR3 region: CASRRGSAENTIYF. CDR3 bases: TGTGCCAGCAGACGGGGATCCGCGGAAAACACCATATATTTT.

The genes are TRBV2 and TRBJ1-2, with 8 bases identical to TRBD1. J gave up 2 bases and V 2 bases, and 4 bases lay outside the gene matches. Germline V gives CDR1 SNHLY, CDR2 FYNNEI. The CDR3 consists of 15 residues. The CDR3 here is CASSETGQDNYGYTF. The DNA for the CDR3 is TGTGCCAGCAGTGAAACGGGACAGGACAACTATGGCTACACCTTC.

This chain uses TRBV7-2 with TRBJ2-5, with D unresolved. The germline V gene has CDR1 SGHTA and CDR2 FQGNSA. The CDR3 covers 17 residues. The ends were cut back, 0 bases at V and 0 bases at J, with 14 bases in the middle. CDR3: CASSLALRGGNQETQYF. The CDR3 coding sequence is TGTGCCAGCAGCTTAGCTTTAAGAGGTGGGAACCAAGAGACCCAGTACTTC.

Many counts were recorded for this clonotype. The genes are TRBV7-8 and TRBJ1-4; D uncertain. The CDR3 length is 16 residues. V lost 6 bases, J lost 0 bases, and 14 bases lay in between. Germline V gene sequence: CDR1 SGHVS, CDR2 FQNEAQ. CDR3 in amino acids: CASSFFSLTTNEKLFF. The CDR3 nucleotides read TGTGCCAGCAGTTTCTTTTCGCTAACAACTAATGAAAAACTGTTTTTT.

The gene calls are TRBV7-9 and TRBJ2-4, with D tentatively TRBD1 or TRBD2 (5 bases each). The germline CDR1 and CDR2 sequences are SEHNR and FQNEAQ (reference sequence). The CDR3 has 12 amino acids. V was trimmed by 5 bases and J by 15 bases, leaving 17 bases between them. The CDR3, as DNA: TGTGCCAGCAGCCCTGGGACCCGACCGGGGTACTTC. Translated: CASSPGTRPGYF.

This clonotype was counted a few times. V is TRBV7-8 and J is TRBJ2-2, with TRBD1 identical over 11 bases. With 5 bases clipped from V and 6 bases from J, the junction kept 8 bases outside the gene matches. CDR1 is SGHVS and CDR2 is FQNEAQ in the germline V gene. The CDR3 has 16 amino acids. The CDR3 region is CASSPRTGGRPGELFF. The DNA of the CDR3 is TGTGCCAGCAGCCCGCGGACAGGGGGCCGTCCCGGGGAGCTGTTTTTT. The entire variable domain, with the rest obtained from reference TRBV7-8 and TRBJ2-2, is as follows: GAGVSQSPRYKVAKRGQDVALRCDPISGHVSLFWYQQALGQGPEFLTYFQNEAQLDKSGLPSDRFFAERPEGSVSTLKIQRTQQEDSAVYLCASSPRTGGRPGELFFGEGSRLTVL.

The rearrangement uses TRBV18 and TRBJ1-4, with D perhaps TRBD1 (5 bases). The CDR3 covers 14 residues. V was trimmed by 0 bases and J by 8 bases, leaving 10 bases between them. The germline CDR1 and CDR2 sequences are KGHSH and LQKENI. The DNA for the CDR3 is TGTGCCAGCTCACCACCAAACGGGGGGGAAAAACTGTTTTTT. Amino acids: CASSPPNGGEKLFF.

This clonotype was observed a handful of times. This chain links TRBV10-3 with TRBJ2-7; TRBD2 matches at 7 bases. With V trimmed by 7 bases and J by 3 bases, 6 bases remained unmatched. Germline CDR1 reads ENHRY; CDR2 reads SYGVKD. This CDR3 has 13 amino acids. The DNA of the CDR3 is TGTGCCATCAAGGGACTAAGGGACTACGAGCAGTACTTC. Translated, it gives CAIKGLRDYEQYF.

The chain is built from TRBV12-3 or TRBV12-4 and TRBJ2-7; D might be TRBD1 (5 bases). V lost 5 bases and J 1 base, leaving 6 bases between the germline ends. CDR3 length: 12 residues. CDR3 protein: CASSRQSYEQYF. CDR3 DNA sequence: TGTGCCAGCAGTAGACAGTCCTACGAGCAGTACTTC.

This clonotype showed up many times. The genes are TRBV7-2 and TRBJ2-7, with no clear D. The CDR3 is 12 residues long. CDR1 and CDR2 (germline): SGHTA, FQGNSA. V was trimmed by 5 bases and J by 2 bases, leaving 7 bases between them. In nucleotides, the CDR3 is TGTGCCAGCAGCCAAAGGGCCTACGAGCAGTACTTC. This encodes CASSQRAYEQYF.

This clonotype was found a few times. The chain links TRBV7-6 to TRBJ2-5; the match to TRBD2 covers 9 bases. V gave up 5 bases and J gave up 9 bases; unmatched junction bases: 16. In germline, CDR1 is SGHVS, CDR2 FNYEAQ. The CDR3 totals 16 residues. The CDR3 nucleotides read TGTGCCAGCAGCCCCGTGGCGGGGGGGCCGCTTGGGGCCCAGTACTTC. This gives the protein CASSPVAGGPLGAQYF.

The rearrangement links TRBV12-3 or TRBV12-4 to TRBJ2-1; TRBD2 aligns across 15 bases. V lost 5 bases and J lost 7; bases outside the gene matches: 15. The CDR3 is 19 amino acids. This CDR3 is CASSLQGGLAGGMGNEQFF. CDR3 DNA: TGTGCCAGCAGTCTCCAGGGCGGACTAGCGGGAGGGATGGGGAATGAGCAGTTCTTC.